This T cell receptor beta chain was sequenced in a study of T cell repertoires in cytomegalovirus infection. Across the whole study: The authors used CMV epitopes that were HLA-C-restricted (recently identified) and HLA-B-restricted (well studied). Matching HLA type, along with CMV infection, was indicated by public TCR beta signatures.

Study-wide results and limits: Dominant in the ex vivo response were TCR beta clonotypes restricted by HLA-C and specific for CMV. Identification of carriers of CMV plus the relevant HLA was performed using cumulative public TCR beta family frequency.

To note about this clonotype: Its antigen remains unknown.

V was shortened by 7 bases and J by 6 bases, with 15 bases between the two germline ends. CDR1 and CDR2 from the germline V gene are ENHRY and SYGVKD. CDR3 length equals 13 residues. TCRdb redid the calling of the reads with MiXCR, one entry per CDR3 protein. This sample yields some 220,000 distinct CDR3 sequences, of which about 40% are seen a single time; roughly three fifths belongs to the top ten. The material sequenced was CD8+ T cells from cultured PBMCs, taken from culture after CMV antigen stimulation. This clonotype was obtained from a human donor in good health (CMV status not recorded). Some clones in this sample may be carry-over from other donors' samples. The gene calls are TRBV10-3 and TRBJ2-5; weak D call: TRBD2 (6 bases). The DNA of the CDR3 is TGTGCCATCATGGAGGGCGGCGGGAAGACCCAGTACTTC. Residues: CAIMEGGGKTQYF.